Presented here are 3 T cell receptor beta chains from one specimen sequenced in a study of cytomegalovirus exposure and HLA in healthy donors. Primers for the PCR totalled 60 Vbeta and 13 Jbeta. Sequencing used immunoSEQ multiplex PCR; TCRdb keeps in-frame clones, though not all of them. The sample lists some 100,000 clones, roughly 83% occurring once. Sequenced: PBMCs. The receptors shown here come from a man in his late teens or twenties in good health and CMV-seronegative.

The chain combines TRBV15 with TRBJ2-7; D perhaps matches TRBD2 (6 bases). This CDR3 region has 14 residues. The germline V and J ends were trimmed by 2 bases and 3 bases, with 11 bases remaining between them. Germline values: CDR1 LNHNV, CDR2 YYDKDF (reference sequence). The CDR3 DNA follows: TGTGCCACCAGCAGACCGGGACTTAACTACGAGCAGTACTTC. Protein: CATSRPGLNYEQYF.

This chain joins TRBV6-5 and TRBJ2-7; TRBD2 matches at 9 bases. J lost 0 bases, V lost 5 bases, and 2 bases had no gene match. CDR1 and CDR2 (germline): MNHEY, SVGAGI. This CDR3 contains 14 residues. CDR3 bases: TGTGCCAGCAGTAGCGGGAGGAGCTCCTACGAGCAGTACTTC. Translation gives CASSSGRSSYEQYF.

The chain joins TRBV7-8 to TRBJ1-5; the match to TRBD1 covers 9 bases. The CDR3 consists of 17 residues. Germline CDR1 is SGHVS and CDR2 is FQNEAQ. V gave up 5 bases and J gave up 3 bases; unmatched junction bases: 11. CDR3 sequence reads: CASSPQTGGVANQPQHF. The CDR3 DNA sequence: TGTGCCAGCAGCCCGCAGACAGGGGGTGTTGCCAATCAGCCCCAGCATTTT.